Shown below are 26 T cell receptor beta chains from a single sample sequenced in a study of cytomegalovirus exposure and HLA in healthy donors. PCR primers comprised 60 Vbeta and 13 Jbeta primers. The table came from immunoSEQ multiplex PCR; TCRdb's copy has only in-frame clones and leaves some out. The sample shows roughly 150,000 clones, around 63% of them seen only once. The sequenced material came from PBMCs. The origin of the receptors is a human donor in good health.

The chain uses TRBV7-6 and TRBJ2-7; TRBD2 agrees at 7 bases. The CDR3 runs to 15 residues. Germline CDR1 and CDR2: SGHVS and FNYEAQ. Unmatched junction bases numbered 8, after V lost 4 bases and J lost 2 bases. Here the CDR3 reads CASSSGAGETYEQYF. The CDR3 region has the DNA TGTGCCAGCAGCTCAGGCGCGGGGGAGACCTACGAGCAGTACTTC.

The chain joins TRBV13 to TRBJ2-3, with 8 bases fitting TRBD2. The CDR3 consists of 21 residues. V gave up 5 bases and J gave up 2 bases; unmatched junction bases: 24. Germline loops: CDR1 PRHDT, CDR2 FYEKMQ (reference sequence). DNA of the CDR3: TGTGCCAGCAGCATTACAACTAGCGGAGTCCCCCCACTCCTAACCACAGATACGCAGTATTTT. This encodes CASSITTSGVPPLLTTDTQYF.

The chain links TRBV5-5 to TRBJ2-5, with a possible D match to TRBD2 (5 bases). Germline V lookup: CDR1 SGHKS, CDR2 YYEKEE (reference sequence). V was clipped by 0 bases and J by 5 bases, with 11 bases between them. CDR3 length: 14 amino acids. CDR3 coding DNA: TGTGCCAGCAGCTTGGTAGGAGGCGGGGAGACCCAGTACTTC. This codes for CASSLVGGGETQYF.

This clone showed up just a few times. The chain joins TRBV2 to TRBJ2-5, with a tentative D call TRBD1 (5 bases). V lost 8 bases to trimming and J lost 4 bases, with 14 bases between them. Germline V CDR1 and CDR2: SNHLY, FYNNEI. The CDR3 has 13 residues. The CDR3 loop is CASSGVGAETQYF. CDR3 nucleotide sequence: TGTGCCAGCTCAGGAGTAGGGGCAGAGACCCAGTACTTC.

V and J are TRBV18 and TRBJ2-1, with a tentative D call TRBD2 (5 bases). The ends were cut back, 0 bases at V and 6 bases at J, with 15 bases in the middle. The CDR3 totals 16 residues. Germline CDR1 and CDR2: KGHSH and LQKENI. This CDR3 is CASSPPSGPRGNEQFF. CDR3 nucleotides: TGTGCCAGCTCACCACCCAGTGGCCCTCGGGGCAATGAGCAGTTCTTC.

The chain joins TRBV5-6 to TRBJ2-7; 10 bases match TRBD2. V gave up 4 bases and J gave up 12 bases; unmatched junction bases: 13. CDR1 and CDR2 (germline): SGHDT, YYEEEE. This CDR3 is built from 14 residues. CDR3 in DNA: TGTGCCAGCAGCCCCGGGACTAGCGCCACGATCGCGTACTTC. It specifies CASSPGTSATIAYF. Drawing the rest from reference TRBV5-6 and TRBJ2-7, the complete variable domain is DAGVTQSPTHLIKTRGQQVTLRCSPKSGHDTVSWYQQALGQGPQFIFQYYEEEERQRGNFPDRFSGHQFPNYSSELNVNALLLGDSALYLCASSPGTSATIAYFGPGTRLTVT.

CDR3 bases: TGTGCCAGCAGCTTATCGGCGGGAGGAGTGAATGAGCAGTTCTTC. Translation gives CASSLSAGGVNEQFF. This sequence joins TRBV7-3 and TRBJ2-1, with TRBD2 identical over 8 bases. Looked up from germline, CDR1 is SGHTA and CDR2 is FQGTGA. V lost 2 bases and J lost 7; bases outside the gene matches: 7. The CDR3 is 15 amino acids.

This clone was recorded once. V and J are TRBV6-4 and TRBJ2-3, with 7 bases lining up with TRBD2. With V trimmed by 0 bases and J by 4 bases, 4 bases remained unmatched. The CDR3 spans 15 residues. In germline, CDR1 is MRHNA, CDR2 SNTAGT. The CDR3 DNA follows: TGTGCCAGCAGTGACTCGAGGGAGGGGTCAGATACGCAGTATTTT. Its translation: CASSDSREGSDTQYF.

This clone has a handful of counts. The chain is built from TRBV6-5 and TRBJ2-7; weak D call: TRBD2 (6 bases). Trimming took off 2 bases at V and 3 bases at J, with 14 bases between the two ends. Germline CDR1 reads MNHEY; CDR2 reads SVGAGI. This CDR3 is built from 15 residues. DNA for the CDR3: TGTGCCAGCAGTTACGCGGGGCAGGCTATCTACGAGCAGTACTTC. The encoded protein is CASSYAGQAIYEQYF.

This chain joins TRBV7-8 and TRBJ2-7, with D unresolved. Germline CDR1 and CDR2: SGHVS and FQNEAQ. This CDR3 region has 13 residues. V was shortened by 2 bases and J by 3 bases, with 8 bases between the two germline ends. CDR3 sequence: CASSLNTLYEQYF. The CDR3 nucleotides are TGTGCCAGCAGCTTAAACACCCTCTACGAGCAGTACTTC.

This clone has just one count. In nucleotides, the CDR3 is TGTGCCAGCAGGTACCTAACAGATACGCAGTATTTT. Translating gives CASRYLTDTQYF. The rearrangement joins TRBV6-6 to TRBJ2-3; D is unclear. V was pared by 6 bases and J by 3 bases, with 7 bases between. Germline V CDR1 and CDR2: MNHNY, SVGAGI (reference sequence). The CDR3 consists of 12 residues.

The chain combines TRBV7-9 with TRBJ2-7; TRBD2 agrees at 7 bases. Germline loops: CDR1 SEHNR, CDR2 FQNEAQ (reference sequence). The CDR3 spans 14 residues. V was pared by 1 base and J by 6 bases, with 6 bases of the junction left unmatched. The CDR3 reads CASSLGGGSGEQYF. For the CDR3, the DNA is TGTGCCAGCAGCTTAGGGGGGGGTTCGGGCGAGCAGTACTTC.

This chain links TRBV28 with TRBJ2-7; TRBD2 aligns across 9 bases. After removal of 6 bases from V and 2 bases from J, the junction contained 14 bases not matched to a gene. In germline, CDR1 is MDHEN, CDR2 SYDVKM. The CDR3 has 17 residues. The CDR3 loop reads CASSQIASGRLAYEQYF. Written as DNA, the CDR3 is TGTGCCAGCAGCCAAATTGCAAGCGGGAGGCTCGCCTACGAGCAGTACTTC.

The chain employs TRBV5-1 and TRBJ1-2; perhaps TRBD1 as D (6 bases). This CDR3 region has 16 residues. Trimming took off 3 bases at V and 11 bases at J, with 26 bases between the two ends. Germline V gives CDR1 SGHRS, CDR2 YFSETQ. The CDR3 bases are TGCGCCAGCAGCTCCGGACAGCCGGGATCCATGGTGGGGTACACCTTC. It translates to CASSSGQPGSMVGYTF.

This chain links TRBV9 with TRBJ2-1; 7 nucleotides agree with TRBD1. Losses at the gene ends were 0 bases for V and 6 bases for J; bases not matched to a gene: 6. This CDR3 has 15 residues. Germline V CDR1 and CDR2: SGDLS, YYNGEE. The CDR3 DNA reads TGTGCCAGCAGCGTAGAGAGGGGGCGTGCCAATGAGCAGTTCTTC. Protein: CASSVERGRANEQFF.

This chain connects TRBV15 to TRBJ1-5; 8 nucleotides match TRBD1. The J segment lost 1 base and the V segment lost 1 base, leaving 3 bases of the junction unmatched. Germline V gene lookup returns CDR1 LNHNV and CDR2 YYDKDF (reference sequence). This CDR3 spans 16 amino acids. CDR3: CATSRGDRGSNQPQHF. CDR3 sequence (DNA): TGTGCCACCAGCAGAGGCGACAGGGGAAGCAATCAGCCCCAGCATTTT.

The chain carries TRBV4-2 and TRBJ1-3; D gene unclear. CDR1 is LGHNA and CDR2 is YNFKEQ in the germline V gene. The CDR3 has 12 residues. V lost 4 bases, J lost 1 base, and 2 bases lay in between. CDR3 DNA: TGTGCCAGCAGCCCTTCTGGAAACACCATATATTTT. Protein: CASSPSGNTIYF.

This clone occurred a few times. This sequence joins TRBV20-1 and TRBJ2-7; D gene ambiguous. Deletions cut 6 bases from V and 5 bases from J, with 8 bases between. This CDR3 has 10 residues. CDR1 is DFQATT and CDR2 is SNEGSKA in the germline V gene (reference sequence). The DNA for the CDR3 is TGCAGTGCCAATCGGGACGAGCAGTACTTC. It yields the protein CSANRDEQYF.

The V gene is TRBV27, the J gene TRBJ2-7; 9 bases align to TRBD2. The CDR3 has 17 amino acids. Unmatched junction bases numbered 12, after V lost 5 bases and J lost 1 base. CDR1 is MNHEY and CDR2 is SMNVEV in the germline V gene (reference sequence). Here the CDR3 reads CASSGLTSGATSYEQYF. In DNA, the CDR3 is TGTGCCAGCAGTGGCTTGACTAGCGGCGCTACTTCCTACGAGCAGTACTTC.

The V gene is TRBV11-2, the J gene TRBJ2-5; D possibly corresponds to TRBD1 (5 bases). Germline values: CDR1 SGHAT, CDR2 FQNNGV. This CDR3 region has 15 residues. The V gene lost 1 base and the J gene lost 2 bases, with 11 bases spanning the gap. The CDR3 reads CASSLGPGKQETQYF. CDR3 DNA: TGTGCCAGCAGCTTAGGGCCAGGGAAGCAAGAGACCCAGTACTTC.

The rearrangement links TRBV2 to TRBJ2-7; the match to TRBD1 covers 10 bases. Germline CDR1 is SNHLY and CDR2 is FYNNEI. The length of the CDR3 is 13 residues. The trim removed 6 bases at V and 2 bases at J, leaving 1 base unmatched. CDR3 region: CASRGQGPYEQYF. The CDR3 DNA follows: TGTGCCAGCAGGGGACAGGGGCCCTACGAGCAGTACTTC.

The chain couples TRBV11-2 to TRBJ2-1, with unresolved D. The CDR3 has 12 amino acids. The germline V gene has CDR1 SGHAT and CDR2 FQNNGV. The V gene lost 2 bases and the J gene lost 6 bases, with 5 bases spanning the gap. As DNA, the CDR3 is TGTGCCAGCAGCTTAACGGTCAATGAGCAGTTCTTC. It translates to CASSLTVNEQFF.

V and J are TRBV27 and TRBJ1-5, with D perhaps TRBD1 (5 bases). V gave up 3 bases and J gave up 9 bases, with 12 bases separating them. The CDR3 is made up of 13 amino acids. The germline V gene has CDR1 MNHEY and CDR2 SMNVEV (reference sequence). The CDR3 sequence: CASSFREGRPQHF. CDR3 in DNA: TGTGCCAGCAGTTTCAGGGAGGGGCGGCCCCAGCATTTT.

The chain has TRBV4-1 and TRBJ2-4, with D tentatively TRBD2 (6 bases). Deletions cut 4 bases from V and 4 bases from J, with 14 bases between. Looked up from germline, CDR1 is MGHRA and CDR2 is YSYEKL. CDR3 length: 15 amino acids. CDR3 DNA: TGCGCCAGCAGCCCGGGAGTGGGCAGAAAAAACATTCAGTACTTC. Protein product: CASSPGVGRKNIQYF.

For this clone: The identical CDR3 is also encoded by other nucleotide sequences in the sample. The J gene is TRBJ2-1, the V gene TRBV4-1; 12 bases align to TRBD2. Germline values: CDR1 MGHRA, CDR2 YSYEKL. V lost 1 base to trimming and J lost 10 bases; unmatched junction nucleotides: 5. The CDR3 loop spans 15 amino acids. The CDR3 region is CASSQGRLAGVEQFF. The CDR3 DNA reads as TGCGCCAGCAGCCAAGGCAGACTAGCGGGAGTAGAGCAGTTCTTC.

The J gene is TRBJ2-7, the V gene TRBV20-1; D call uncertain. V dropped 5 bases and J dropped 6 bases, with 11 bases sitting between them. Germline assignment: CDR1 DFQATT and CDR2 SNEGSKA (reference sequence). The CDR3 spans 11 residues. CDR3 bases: TGCAGTGCTTCACACCCGATCGAGCAGTACTTC. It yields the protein CSASHPIEQYF.